The sequence of this T cell receptor (beta chain) was determined in a study of blood T cell repertoires in COVID-19. Study overall: Sites in the United States, Italy and Spain provided acute and convalescent COVID-19 samples.

This CDR3 is built from 12 residues. Germline lookup yields CDR1 SGHAT and CDR2 FQNNGV. Points on this clone: Germline is not matched at one junction end, which may reflect a read error.

Under the authors' procedure: The assay estimated nucleated cells by amplifying reference gene primers. The protocol was immunoSEQ multiplex PCR, while the TCRdb copy is restricted to in-frame clones and leaves out a portion. Clone size and the V and J calls come from that table; the DNA yielded D and trimming. The profile shows over 200,000 clones, 84% of them singletons. The sequence was collected from a woman aged 45-65 years with active or convalescent COVID-19. The source material was peripheral blood. The rearrangement joins TRBV11-2 to TRBJ2-5, with 7 positions matching TRBD2. The DNA of the CDR3 is TGTGCCAGCAGCTTAATCCCGGGACTATTCAACTTC. Protein sequence: CASSLIPGLFNF.